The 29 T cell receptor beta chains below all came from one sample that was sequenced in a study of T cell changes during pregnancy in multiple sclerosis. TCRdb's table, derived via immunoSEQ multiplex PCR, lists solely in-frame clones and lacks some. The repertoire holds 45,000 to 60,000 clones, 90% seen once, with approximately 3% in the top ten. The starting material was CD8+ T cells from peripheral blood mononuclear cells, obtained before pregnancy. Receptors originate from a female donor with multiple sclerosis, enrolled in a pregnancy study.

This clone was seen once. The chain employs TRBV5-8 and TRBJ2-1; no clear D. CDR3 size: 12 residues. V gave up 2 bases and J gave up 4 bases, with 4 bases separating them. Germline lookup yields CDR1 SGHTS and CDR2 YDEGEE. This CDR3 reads CASSLLYNEQFF. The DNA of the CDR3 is TGTGCCAGCAGCTTACTTTACAATGAGCAGTTCTTC.

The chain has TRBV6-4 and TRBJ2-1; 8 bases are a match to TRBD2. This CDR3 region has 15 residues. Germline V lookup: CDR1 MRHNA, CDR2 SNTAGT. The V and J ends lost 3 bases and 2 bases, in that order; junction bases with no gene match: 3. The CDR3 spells CASSEFGGAYNEQFF. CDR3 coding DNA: TGTGCCAGCAGTGAATTCGGGGGGGCCTACAATGAGCAGTTCTTC.

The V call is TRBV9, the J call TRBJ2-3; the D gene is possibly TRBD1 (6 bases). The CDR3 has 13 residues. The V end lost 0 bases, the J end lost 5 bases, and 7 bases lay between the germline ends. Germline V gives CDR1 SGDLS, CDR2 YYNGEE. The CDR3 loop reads CASSVGGGDTQYF. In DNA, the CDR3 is TGTGCCAGCAGCGTAGGAGGGGGAGATACGCAGTATTTT.

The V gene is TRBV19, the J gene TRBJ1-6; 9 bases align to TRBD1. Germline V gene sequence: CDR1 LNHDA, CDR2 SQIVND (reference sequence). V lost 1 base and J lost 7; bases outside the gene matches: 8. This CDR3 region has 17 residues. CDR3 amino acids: CASSIGLRDRANSPLHF. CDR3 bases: TGTGCCAGTAGTATAGGTCTCCGGGACAGGGCCAATTCACCCCTCCACTTT.

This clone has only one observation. In DNA, the CDR3 is TGCGCCAGCAGCCCCTCGGGAGGGTCCTACGAGCAGTACTTC. This gives the protein CASSPSGGSYEQYF. The chain links TRBV4-3 to TRBJ2-7, with 8 bases that match TRBD2. The germline gives CDR1 LGHNA, CDR2 YSLEER. V shed 4 bases and J 1 base; nucleotides not matched to a gene: 3. CDR3 length: 14 residues.

Here the CDR3 reads CSVVSSGVPGGYF. CDR3 nucleotides: TGCAGCGTTGTTAGTAGCGGGGTCCCGGGTGGGTATTTT. The chain uses TRBV29-1 and TRBJ2-3; TRBD2 agrees at 8 bases. V trimming: 4 bases; J trimming: 14 bases; junction bases outside the gene matches: 14. CDR3 length equals 13 residues. The V gene's germline CDR1 is SQVTM and CDR2 ANQGSEA.

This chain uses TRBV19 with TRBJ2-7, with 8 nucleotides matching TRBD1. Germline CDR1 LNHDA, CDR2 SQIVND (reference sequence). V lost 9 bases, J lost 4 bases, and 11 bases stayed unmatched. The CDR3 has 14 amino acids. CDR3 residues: CASSTGTGFYEQYF. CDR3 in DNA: TGTGCCAGCTCGACCGGGACAGGTTTTTACGAGCAGTACTTC. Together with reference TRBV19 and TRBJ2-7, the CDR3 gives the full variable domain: DGGITQSPKYLFRKEGQNVTLSCEQNLNHDAMYWYRQDPGQGLRLIYYSQIVNDFQKGDIAEGYSVSREKKESFPLTVTSAQKNPTAFYLCASSTGTGFYEQYFGPGTRLTVT.

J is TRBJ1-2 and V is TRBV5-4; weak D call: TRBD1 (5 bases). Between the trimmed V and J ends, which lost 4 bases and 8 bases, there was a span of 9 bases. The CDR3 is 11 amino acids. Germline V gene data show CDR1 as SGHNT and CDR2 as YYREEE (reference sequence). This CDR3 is CASSTGRGYTF. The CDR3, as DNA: TGTGCCAGCAGCACAGGACGGGGCTACACCTTC. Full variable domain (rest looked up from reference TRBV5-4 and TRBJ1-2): ETGVTQSPTHLIKTRGQQVTLRCSSQSGHNTVSWYQQALGQGPQFIFQYYREEENGRGNFPPRFSGLQFPNYSSELNVNALELDDSALYLCASSTGRGYTFGSGTRLTVV.

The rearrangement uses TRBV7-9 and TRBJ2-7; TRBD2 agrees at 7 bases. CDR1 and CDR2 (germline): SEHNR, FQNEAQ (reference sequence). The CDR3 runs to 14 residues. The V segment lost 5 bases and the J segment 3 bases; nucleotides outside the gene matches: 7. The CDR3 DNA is TGTGCCAGCAGCCCCAGCGGGGCAATCTACGAGCAGTACTTC. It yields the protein CASSPSGAIYEQYF. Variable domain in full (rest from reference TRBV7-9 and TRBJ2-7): DTGVSQNPRHKITKRGQNVTFRCDPISEHNRLYWYRQTLGQGPEFLTYFQNEAQLEKSRLLSDRFSAERPKGSFSTLEIQRTEQGDSAMYLCASSPSGAIYEQYFGPGTRLTVT.

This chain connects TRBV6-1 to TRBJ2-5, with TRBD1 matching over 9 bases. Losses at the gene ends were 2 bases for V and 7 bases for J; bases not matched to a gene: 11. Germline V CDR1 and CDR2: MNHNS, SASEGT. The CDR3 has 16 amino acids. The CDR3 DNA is TGTGCCAGCAGTGAACGAGCCGGGACAGGGTTTGCGACCCAGTACTTC. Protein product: CASSERAGTGFATQYF.

The CDR3 nucleotides are TGTGCCAGTGCGGGGGGGCCACCAGATACGCAGTATTTT. Its translation: CASAGGPPDTQYF. The chain combines TRBV6-4 with TRBJ2-3; 9 positions match TRBD2. The germline CDR1 and CDR2 sequences are MRHNA and SNTAGT. The CDR3 runs to 13 residues. V dropped 9 bases and J dropped 4; count of bases not matched to a gene: 5.

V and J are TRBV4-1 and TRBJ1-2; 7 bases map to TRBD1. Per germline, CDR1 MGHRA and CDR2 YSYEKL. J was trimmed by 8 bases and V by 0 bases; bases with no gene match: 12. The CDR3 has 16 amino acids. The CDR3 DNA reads TGCGCCAGCAGCCAAGAAGGGATCACAGGGGTCGGCGGCTACACCTTC. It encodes CASSQEGITGVGGYTF.

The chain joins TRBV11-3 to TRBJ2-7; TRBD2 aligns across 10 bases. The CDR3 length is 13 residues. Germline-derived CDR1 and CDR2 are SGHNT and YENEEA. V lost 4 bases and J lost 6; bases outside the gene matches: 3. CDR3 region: CASSSRTSGEQYF. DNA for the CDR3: TGTGCCAGCAGCTCCAGGACTAGCGGCGAGCAGTACTTC.

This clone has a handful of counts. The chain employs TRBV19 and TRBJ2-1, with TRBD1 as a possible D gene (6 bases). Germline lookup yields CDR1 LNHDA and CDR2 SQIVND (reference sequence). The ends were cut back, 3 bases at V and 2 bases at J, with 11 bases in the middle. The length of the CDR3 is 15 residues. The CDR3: CASSIRTEAYNEQFF. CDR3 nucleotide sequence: TGTGCCAGTAGTATTCGGACAGAAGCCTACAATGAGCAGTTCTTC.

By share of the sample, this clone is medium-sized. This chain's CDR3 is CATSRSGTGRGDGYTF. The CDR3, as DNA: TGTGCCACCAGCAGGAGTGGGACAGGGAGAGGGGATGGCTACACCTTC. The V and J genes are TRBV15 and TRBJ1-2; 9 nucleotides line up with TRBD1. V lost 3 bases to trimming and J lost 6 bases; unmatched junction nucleotides: 11. CDR1 and CDR2 (germline): LNHNV, YYDKDF (reference sequence). CDR3 length: 16 residues.

The CDR3 protein is CASSQVIQGNEQFF. The CDR3 coding sequence is TGCGCCAGCAGCCAAGTAATTCAGGGGAATGAGCAGTTCTTC. This rearrangement joins TRBV4-3 to TRBJ2-1, with D perhaps TRBD1 (6 bases). Germline lookup yields CDR1 LGHNA and CDR2 YSLEER. The CDR3 is made up of 14 amino acids. With 1 base removed from V and 7 bases from J, the gap between germline ends came to 11 bases.

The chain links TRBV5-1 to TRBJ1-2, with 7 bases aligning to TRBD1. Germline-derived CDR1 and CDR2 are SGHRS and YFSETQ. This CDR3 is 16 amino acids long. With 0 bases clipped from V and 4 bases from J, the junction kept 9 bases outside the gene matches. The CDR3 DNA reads TGCGCCAGCAGCTTGGTCTCCAGGGGGTTAACCTATGGCTACACCTTC. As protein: CASSLVSRGLTYGYTF.

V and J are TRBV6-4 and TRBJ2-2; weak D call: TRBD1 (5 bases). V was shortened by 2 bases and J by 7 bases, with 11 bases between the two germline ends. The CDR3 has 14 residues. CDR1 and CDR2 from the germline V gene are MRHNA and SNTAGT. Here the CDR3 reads CASSDRGSVGELFF. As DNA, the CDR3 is TGTGCCAGCAGTGACAGGGGTTCAGTCGGGGAGCTGTTTTTT.

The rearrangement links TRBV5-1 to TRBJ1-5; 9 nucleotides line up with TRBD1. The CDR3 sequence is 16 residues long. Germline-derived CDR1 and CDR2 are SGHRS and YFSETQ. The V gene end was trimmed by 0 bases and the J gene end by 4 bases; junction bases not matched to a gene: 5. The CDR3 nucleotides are TGCGCCAGCAGCTTGGCCGGGACAGGGAGAAATCAGCCCCAGCATTTT. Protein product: CASSLAGTGRNQPQHF.

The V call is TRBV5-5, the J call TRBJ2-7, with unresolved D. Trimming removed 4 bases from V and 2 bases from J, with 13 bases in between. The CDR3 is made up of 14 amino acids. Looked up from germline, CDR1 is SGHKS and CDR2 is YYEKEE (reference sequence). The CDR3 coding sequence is TGTGCCAGCAGCCAACTCGGCGGTACCTACGAGCAGTACTTC. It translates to CASSQLGGTYEQYF.

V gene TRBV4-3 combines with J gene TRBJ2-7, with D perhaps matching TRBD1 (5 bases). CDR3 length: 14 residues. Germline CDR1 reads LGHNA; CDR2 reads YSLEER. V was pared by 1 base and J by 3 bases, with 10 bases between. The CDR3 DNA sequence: TGCGCCAGCAGCCAAGCGAGACAGTTCTACGAGCAGTACTTC. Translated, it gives CASSQARQFYEQYF.

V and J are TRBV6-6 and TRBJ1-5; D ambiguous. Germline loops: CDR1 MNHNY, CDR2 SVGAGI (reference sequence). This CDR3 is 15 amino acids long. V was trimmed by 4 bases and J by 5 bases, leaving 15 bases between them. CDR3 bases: TGTGCCAGCAGTTCCCACACGGGGTTAGATCAGCCCCAGCATTTT. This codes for CASSSHTGLDQPQHF.

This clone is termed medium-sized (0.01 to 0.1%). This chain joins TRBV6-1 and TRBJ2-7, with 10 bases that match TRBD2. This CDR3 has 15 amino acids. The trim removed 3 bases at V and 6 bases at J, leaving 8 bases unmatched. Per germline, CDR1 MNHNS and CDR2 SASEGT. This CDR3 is CASSESGGGSREQYF. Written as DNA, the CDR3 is TGTGCCAGCAGTGAGAGCGGGGGGGGCTCTCGCGAGCAGTACTTC.

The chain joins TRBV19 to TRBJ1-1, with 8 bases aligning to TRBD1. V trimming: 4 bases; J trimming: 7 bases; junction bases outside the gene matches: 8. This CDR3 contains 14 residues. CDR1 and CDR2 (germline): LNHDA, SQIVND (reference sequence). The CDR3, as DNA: TGTGCCAGTAGTACACGACAGGGGCAAATTGAAGCTTTCTTT. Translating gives CASSTRQGQIEAFF.

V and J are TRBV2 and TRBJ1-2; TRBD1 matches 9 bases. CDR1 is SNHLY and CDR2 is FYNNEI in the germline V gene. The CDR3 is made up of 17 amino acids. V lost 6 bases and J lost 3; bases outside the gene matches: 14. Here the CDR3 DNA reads TGTGCCAGCAGAAAATCGGACAGGGGAAAAAAGGACTATGGCTACACCTTC. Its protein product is CASRKSDRGKKDYGYTF. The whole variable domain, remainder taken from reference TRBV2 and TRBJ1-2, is EPEVTQTPSHQVTQMGQEVILRCVPISNHLYFYWYRQILGQKVEFLVSFYNNEISEKSEIFDDQFSVERPDGSNFTLKIRSTKLEDSAMYFCASRKSDRGKKDYGYTFGSGTRLTVV.

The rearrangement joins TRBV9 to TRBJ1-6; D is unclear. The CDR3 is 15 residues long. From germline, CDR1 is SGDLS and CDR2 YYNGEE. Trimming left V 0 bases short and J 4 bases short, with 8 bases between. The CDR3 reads CASSVDNSYNSPLHF. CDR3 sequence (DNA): TGTGCCAGCAGCGTAGATAACAGTTATAATTCACCCCTCCACTTT.

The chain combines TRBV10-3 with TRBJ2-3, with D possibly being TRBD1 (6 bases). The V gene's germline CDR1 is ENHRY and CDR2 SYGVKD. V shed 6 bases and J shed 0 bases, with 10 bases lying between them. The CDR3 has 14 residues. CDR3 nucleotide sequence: TGTGCCATCAGGATCAGGGGTAGCACAGATACGCAGTATTTT. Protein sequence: CAIRIRGSTDTQYF.

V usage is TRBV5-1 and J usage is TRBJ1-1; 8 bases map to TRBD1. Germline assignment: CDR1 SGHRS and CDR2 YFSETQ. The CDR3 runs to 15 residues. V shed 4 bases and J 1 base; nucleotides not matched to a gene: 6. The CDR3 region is CASSLRTGSNTEAFF. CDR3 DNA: TGCGCCAGCAGCCTCCGGACAGGGTCGAACACTGAAGCTTTCTTT.

The CDR3 coding sequence is TGTGCCAGCAGCTTGGACCAGCGGGGCCCCTACGAGCAGTACTTC. Its protein product is CASSLDQRGPYEQYF. V gene TRBV5-8 combines with J gene TRBJ2-7, with 7 nucleotides matching TRBD2. J gave up 2 bases and V 0 bases, and 5 bases lay outside the gene matches. Germline V gene data show CDR1 as SGHTS and CDR2 as YDEGEE. The CDR3 is 15 residues long.